Shown below are 25 T cell receptor beta chains from a single sample sequenced in a study of human T cells and chemical hapten exposure. TCRdb reprocessed the RACE reads with MiXCR, giving one entry per CDR3 protein. The table records 80,000 or so distinct CDR3 sequences, approximately 12% of them present only once. Time point indicated: patch test 1, 2 weeks after DPC sensitization. Treatment reported: therapeutic diphenylcyclopropenone sensitization with weekly scalp DPC. Source: whole blood, taken in connection with sensitization to the hapten diphenylcyclopropenone (DPC). The receptors were gathered from a woman between 50 and 59 years old with alopecia areata. Some clones in this sample may be carry-over from other donors' samples.

This clonotype has ten or more counts. As DNA, the CDR3 is TGTGCCACCAGTGATTTTAGAGGGGATAGCACAGATACGCAGTATTTT. Protein: CATSDFRGDSTDTQYF. The genes are TRBV24-1 and TRBJ2-3; either TRBD1 or TRBD2 may fit D (5 bases each). V lost 1 base and J 0 bases, leaving 10 bases between the germline ends. The CDR3 consists of 16 residues. CDR1 and CDR2 from the germline V gene are KGHDR and SFDVKD.

This clonotype was counted many times. The rearrangement joins TRBV30 to TRBJ2-7, with D tentatively TRBD2 (6 bases). Trimming took 0 bases from V and 1 from J, leaving 13 bases between them. Looked up from germline, CDR1 is GTSNPN and CDR2 is SVGIG (reference sequence). The CDR3 loop spans 15 amino acids. As DNA, the CDR3 is TGTGCCTGGAGTGTAGGGACTGCCGCTTCCTACGAGCAGTACTTC. Its protein product is CAWSVGTAASYEQYF.

This clonotype was counted only a few times. This chain joins TRBV7-9 and TRBJ1-1; TRBD1 agrees at 8 bases. The CDR3 sequence is 16 residues long. V lost 1 base to trimming and J lost 1 base; unmatched junction nucleotides: 5. Germline V gene sequence: CDR1 SEHNR, CDR2 FQNEAQ (reference sequence). In DNA form, the CDR3 reads TGTGCCAGCAGCTTAGGCTACGGGACAGGGAACACTGAAGCTTTCTTT. Encoded protein: CASSLGYGTGNTEAFF.

This clonotype was counted a few times. The chain recombines TRBV5-1 with TRBJ2-7, with 12 bases matching TRBD2. This CDR3 contains 20 residues. V lost 3 bases and J lost 2; bases outside the gene matches: 18. Germline V gene lookup returns CDR1 SGHRS and CDR2 YFSETQ. The CDR3 coding sequence is TGCGCCAGCAGCTATACGACTAGCGGGGGTATGTTCAGGCCCACCTACGAGCAGTACTTC. It yields the protein CASSYTTSGGMFRPTYEQYF. The whole variable domain, filled in from reference TRBV5-1 and TRBJ2-7, reads KAGVTQTPRYLIKTRGQQVTLSCSPISGHRSVSWYQQTPGQGLQFLFEYFSETQRNKGNFPGRFSGRQFSNSRSEMNVSTLELGDSALYLCASSYTTSGGMFRPTYEQYFGPGTRLTVT.

This clonotype was picked up many times. This sequence joins TRBV10-3 and TRBJ2-3; 7 nucleotides agree with TRBD1. The CDR3 spans 14 residues. From germline, CDR1 is ENHRY and CDR2 SYGVKD. The junction had 3 bases not matched to a gene; V was cut back by 6 bases and J by 0 bases. As DNA, the CDR3 is TGTGCCATCAGGTCACAGGGGAGCACAGATACGCAGTATTTT. As protein: CAIRSQGSTDTQYF.

The rearrangement links TRBV20-1 to TRBJ2-7; D is unclear. Germline V gene lookup returns CDR1 DFQATT and CDR2 SNEGSKA (reference sequence). V was trimmed by 3 bases and J by 6 bases, leaving 21 bases between them. The CDR3 sequence is 15 residues long. CDR3 sequence reads: CSARKGLSILGEQYF. The CDR3 DNA is TGCAGTGCTAGGAAGGGTTTGTCTATACTGGGCGAGCAGTACTTC.

This clonotype appeared many times. This chain uses TRBV10-2 with TRBJ1-1; D is possibly TRBD1 (5 bases). Trimming stripped 3 bases from V and 8 bases from J, with 13 bases between. The CDR3 length is 13 residues. Per germline, CDR1 WSHSY and CDR2 SAAADI. The CDR3 loop reads CASSDEQGLEAFF. DNA of the CDR3: TGCGCCAGCAGTGATGAGCAGGGCCTAGAAGCTTTCTTT.

This clonotype turned up a few times. This chain joins TRBV3-1 and TRBJ2-2; a possible D gene is TRBD2 (6 bases). The CDR3 runs 14 residues. Germline V CDR1 and CDR2: LGHDT, YNNKEL (reference sequence). The V end lost 5 bases, the J end lost 1 base, and 8 bases lay between the germline ends. Here the CDR3 reads CASSGLLNTGELFF. The CDR3 coding sequence is TGTGCCAGCAGCGGACTACTGAACACCGGGGAGCTGTTTTTT.

At least ten counts were recorded for this clonotype. The chain couples TRBV6-6 to TRBJ1-1, with 11 positions matching TRBD1. The CDR3 runs to 16 residues. V gave up 0 bases and J gave up 6 bases; unmatched junction bases: 6. Looked up from germline, CDR1 is MNHNY and CDR2 is SVGAGI (reference sequence). The CDR3 sequence is CASSYSDWTGGSEAFF. CDR3 nucleotides: TGTGCCAGCAGTTACTCCGATTGGACAGGGGGCTCTGAAGCTTTCTTT.

The V call is TRBV7-9, the J call TRBJ1-2, with D possibly TRBD1 on 5 matching bases. This CDR3 is 14 amino acids long. Germline lookup yields CDR1 SEHNR and CDR2 FQNEAQ (reference sequence). The V end lost 2 bases, the J end lost 6 bases, and 13 bases lay between the germline ends. As DNA, the CDR3 is TGTGCCAGCAGCTTACCAGGGCAGTTGGATGGCTACACCTTC. Translated, it gives CASSLPGQLDGYTF.

The chain carries TRBV18 and TRBJ2-6; 7 bases fit TRBD1. CDR1 and CDR2 (germline): KGHSH, LQKENI. V shed 3 bases and J 0 bases; nucleotides not matched to a gene: 8. The CDR3 runs 18 residues. CDR3 in amino acids: CASSPATGPRSGANVLTF. The CDR3 coding sequence is TGTGCCAGCTCACCCGCGACAGGGCCCCGCTCTGGGGCCAACGTCCTGACTTTC.

Note on this clonotype: One base away lies a much larger clone, so this may be a sequencing read error. This chain joins TRBV2 and TRBJ1-5, with a weak D call TRBD1 (5 bases). V lost 1 base and J lost 4, with 5 bases in between. The CDR3 is 13 amino acids. Germline values: CDR1 SNHLY, CDR2 FYNNEI. The CDR3: CASSEGGNQPQHF. The CDR3, as DNA: TGTGCCAGCAGTGAAGGGGGGAATCAGCCCCAGCATTTT.

The V and J genes are TRBV15 and TRBJ1-3, with D uncertain. The CDR3 is 13 amino acids. CDR1 LNHNV and CDR2 YYDKDF come from the germline V gene (reference sequence). Trimming stripped 0 bases from V and 8 bases from J, with 8 bases between. DNA for the CDR3: TGTGCCACCAGCAGAGATAGAGGTGACACCATATATTTT. Amino acids: CATSRDRGDTIYF.

This clonotype has a count of ten or more. The V gene is TRBV5-7, the J gene TRBJ1-2, with 7 bases identical to TRBD1. Being an ORF, TRBV5-7 has a function that is uncertain. After removal of 4 bases from V and 4 bases from J, the junction contained 4 bases not matched to a gene. The CDR3 totals 13 residues. CDR3 DNA: TGTGCCAGCAGCCAGACAGGGACCTATGGCTACACCTTC. It specifies CASSQTGTYGYTF.

This clonotype was seen at least ten times. In DNA, the CDR3 is TGTGCCTGGACCCCGGGACAGGGGACGTCCTACGAGCAGTACTTC. Protein product: CAWTPGQGTSYEQYF. V usage is TRBV30 and J usage is TRBJ2-7; 10 positions match TRBD1. The CDR3 contains 15 residues. V gave up 4 bases and J gave up 1 base; unmatched junction bases: 7. CDR1 and CDR2 from the germline V gene are GTSNPN and SVGIG (reference sequence).

This clonotype was counted only a few times. The rearrangement uses TRBV7-3 and TRBJ2-3; 15 nucleotides match TRBD2. V dropped 5 bases and J dropped 3; count of bases not matched to a gene: 15. Per germline, CDR1 SGHTA and CDR2 FQGTGA. The CDR3 consists of 20 residues. In DNA form, the CDR3 reads TGTGCCAGCAGCCCCTGGACTAGCGGGAGGGCCGGGGACGGGACAGATACGCAGTATTTT. Translating it yields CASSPWTSGRAGDGTDTQYF.

The J gene is TRBJ1-1, the V gene TRBV5-5, with D tentatively TRBD1 (5 bases). V shed 7 bases and J shed 11 bases, with 21 bases lying between them. CDR3 length equals 13 residues. CDR1 and CDR2 from the germline V gene are SGHKS and YYEKEE (reference sequence). CDR3 DNA sequence: TGTGCCAGCGGCTGGGGCCCGGGGTTTGAGGCTTTCTTT. Protein sequence: CASGWGPGFEAFF.

The chain recombines TRBV5-4 with TRBJ2-7; maybe TRBD1 (5 bases). The germline V gene has CDR1 SGHNT and CDR2 YYREEE (reference sequence). V dropped 2 bases and J dropped 5 bases, with 14 bases sitting between them. This CDR3 region has 14 residues. As DNA, the CDR3 is TGTGCCAGCAGCTTCGGGCAGGGATCGAACGAGCAGTACTTC. This codes for CASSFGQGSNEQYF.

This rearrangement joins TRBV20-1 to TRBJ2-6, with no clear D. CDR3 size: 13 residues. Germline lookup yields CDR1 DFQATT and CDR2 SNEGSKA (reference sequence). V lost 0 bases, J lost 4 bases, and 4 bases lay in between. The CDR3 coding sequence is TGCAGTGCTAGAGACAGGGGGGCCAACGTCCTGACTTTC. The encoded protein is CSARDRGANVLTF.

This clonotype was detected many times. This chain joins TRBV7-6 and TRBJ1-5; D remains ambiguous. The V end was cut by 6 bases, the J end by 4 bases, with 19 bases between. This CDR3 is 16 amino acids long. CDR1 is SGHVS, CDR2 FNYEAQ, per germline. The CDR3 loop reads CASSSKTGLVNQPQHF. The CDR3 DNA reads as TGTGCCAGCAGTTCGAAAACGGGCTTGGTGAATCAGCCCCAGCATTTT.

This clonotype showed up many times. The V and J genes are TRBV5-1 and TRBJ2-3, with D maybe TRBD2 (5 bases). Trimming took off 1 base at V and 2 bases at J, with 11 bases between the two ends. In germline, CDR1 is SGHRS, CDR2 YFSETQ. This CDR3 region has 15 residues. In nucleotides, the CDR3 is TGCGCCAGCAGCTTGTGGGAGCGGACCACAGATACGCAGTATTTT. The encoded protein is CASSLWERTTDTQYF.

This clonotype was detected a few times. V is TRBV6-6 and J is TRBJ1-4, with 9 bases lining up with TRBD1. Germline CDR1 is MNHNY and CDR2 is SVGAGI (reference sequence). The CDR3 has 15 amino acids. V was clipped by 6 bases and J by 13 bases; unmatched bases: 15. This CDR3 reads CASRTLDRGARGLFF. CDR3 nucleotide sequence: TGTGCCAGCAGAACGCTCGACAGGGGGGCTCGCGGACTGTTTTTT.

This clonotype was recorded many times. J is TRBJ1-5 and V is TRBV7-8; possibly TRBD1 for D (5 bases). V gave up 5 bases and J gave up 0 bases, with 11 bases separating them. This CDR3 comprises 15 residues. CDR1 and CDR2 from the germline V gene are SGHVS and FQNEAQ. This CDR3 reads CASSVGRHSNQPQHF. Here the CDR3 DNA reads TGTGCCAGCAGCGTGGGACGGCATAGCAATCAGCCCCAGCATTTT.

This clonotype was seen repeatedly, ten times or more. This chain joins TRBV6-1 and TRBJ1-2; 11 bases are a match to TRBD1. V trimming: 5 bases; J trimming: 2 bases; junction bases outside the gene matches: 4. CDR1 is MNHNS, CDR2 SASEGT, per germline. The CDR3 is 15 amino acids. DNA of the CDR3: TGTGCCAGCAGTAACCGGGACAGGGGGAACTATGGCTACACCTTC. It codes for CASSNRDRGNYGYTF.

Only a few counts were recorded for this clonotype. At one end, the junction sequence differs from germline, possibly due to a read error. The CDR3 protein is CASSFGNTSNYGYTF. DNA of the CDR3: TGTGCTAGCAGCTTCGGGAACACGTCTAACTATGGCTACACCTTC. The chain links TRBV7-7 to TRBJ1-2, with D unresolved. The CDR3 runs 15 residues. Per germline, CDR1 SSHAT and CDR2 FNYEAQ (reference sequence).